This T cell receptor beta chain is drawn from a study of blood T cell repertoires in COVID-19. Study at large: Collection of acute and convalescent COVID-19 samples took place in the United States, Italy and Spain. T cells, B-cell-depleted T cells, or PBMCs provided the cDNA or gDNA that served as material.

This CDR3 contains 17 residues. Trimming cost V 5 bases and J 8 bases; bases outside gene matches: 10. Looked up from germline, CDR1 is SGHRS and CDR2 is YFSETQ. Per the study methods: Estimation of nucleated cell counts relied on the amplification of reference gene primers. Only in-frame clones appear in the TCRdb table, and some are missing; sequencing was by immunoSEQ multiplex PCR. The V and J calls and the clone size are those of that table, but D and trimming were determined from the DNA. This table holds fewer than 120,000 clones, more than 65% found once. This clonotype was sampled from a woman at least 80 years old with acute or convalescent COVID-19. The V call is TRBV5-1, the J call TRBJ2-1; TRBD2 matches at 16 bases. The sample consisted of peripheral blood. As DNA, the CDR3 is TGCGCCAGCAGTATTCTACCGGGACTAGCGGGAGGGCATGAGCAGTTCTTC. Translating gives CASSILPGLAGGHEQFF.